These 30 T cell receptor beta chains originate from one sample sequenced in a study of blood T cells in healthy people across ages. A second about 7 to 12 cycle PCR used barcoded and J-beta primers. TCRdb analysed the 5' RACE reads with MiXCR anew, one entry per CDR3 protein. The sample comprises about 1.6 million distinct CDR3 sequences, 30% to 40% of which are singletons, and around 11% rests with the top ten. The sequencing input was blood. Receptor source: a woman between 25 and 40 years old in good health.

The chain recombines TRBV29-1 with TRBJ1-4; D gene unclear. The CDR3 covers 12 residues. The V end was cut by 6 bases, the J end by 0 bases, with 5 bases between. CDR1 SQVTM and CDR2 ANQGSEA come from the germline V gene. The CDR3 protein is CSVQSTNEKLFF. DNA for the CDR3: TGCAGCGTACAGTCAACTAATGAAAAACTGTTTTTT.

This clonotype was recorded a few times. This chain joins TRBV5-1 and TRBJ2-1; possible D gene TRBD2, 6 bases. This CDR3 has 14 amino acids. CDR1 is SGHRS, CDR2 YFSETQ, per germline. V lost 9 bases to trimming and J lost 4 bases, with 17 bases between them. CDR3 in amino acids: CATTRGTPYNEQFF. In DNA form, the CDR3 reads TGCGCCACCACTCGTGGGACTCCTTACAATGAGCAGTTCTTC.

The chain combines TRBV7-9 with TRBJ2-1, with D uncertain. Between the trimmed V and J ends, which lost 4 bases and 10 bases, there was a span of 11 bases. CDR3 length: 12 residues. Germline-derived CDR1 and CDR2 are SEHNR and FQNEAQ (reference sequence). This chain's CDR3 is CASSSQTTEQFF. The CDR3 region has the DNA TGTGCCAGCAGCTCCCAAACTACCGAGCAGTTCTTC.

In its sample, this clonotype was seen a few times. The V gene is TRBV14, the J gene TRBJ1-2; no clear D. The germline V gene has CDR1 SGHDN and CDR2 FVKESK. The V gene lost 0 bases and the J gene lost 4 bases, with 6 bases spanning the gap. The CDR3 runs to 13 residues. The CDR3 protein is CASSQDFRYGYTF. The CDR3 bases are TGTGCCAGCAGCCAAGACTTCCGCTATGGCTACACCTTC.

A word on this clonotype: The junction departs from germline at one end; a sequencing error may be responsible. The chain carries TRBV2 and TRBJ2-3; the D is unclear. This CDR3 contains 13 residues. Looked up from germline, CDR1 is SNHLY and CDR2 is FYNNEI. The CDR3 spells CTSSYGSTDTQYF. Here the CDR3 DNA reads TGTACCAGCAGTTACGGGAGCACAGATACGCAGTATTTT.

This clonotype was picked up many times. The chain carries TRBV12-3 or TRBV12-4 and TRBJ2-5; TRBD2 matches at 8 bases. V dropped 6 bases and J dropped 4; count of bases not matched to a gene: 7. CDR3 length: 14 residues. CDR3 protein: CASSPGGSGETQYF. CDR3 bases: TGTGCCAGCAGCCCGGGGGGGAGTGGAGAGACCCAGTACTTC.

This clonotype was picked up a small number of times. This sequence joins TRBV10-3 and TRBJ1-5, with 10 nucleotides matching TRBD1. Per germline, CDR1 ENHRY and CDR2 SYGVKD. J was trimmed by 6 bases and V by 5 bases; bases with no gene match: 7. This CDR3 is built from 15 residues. CDR3 protein: CAISPGTGVSQPQHF. CDR3 nucleotides: TGTGCCATCAGTCCCGGGACAGGGGTCAGTCAGCCCCAGCATTTT.

The chain carries TRBV7-2 and TRBJ2-2, with D maybe TRBD2 (6 bases). CDR1 and CDR2 from the germline V gene are SGHTA and FQGNSA. The CDR3 spans 15 residues. Trimming pared 2 bases from V and 5 bases from J, leaving 12 bases between. This chain's CDR3 is CASSLKGGGTGELFF. DNA of the CDR3: TGTGCCAGCAGCTTAAAGGGAGGAGGAACCGGGGAGCTGTTTTTT.

In this sample, this clonotype turned up a few times. V usage is TRBV9 and J usage is TRBJ2-6; the match to TRBD1 covers 7 bases. Germline CDR1 SGDLS, CDR2 YYNGEE. The V segment lost 3 bases and the J segment 2 bases; nucleotides outside the gene matches: 14. The CDR3 runs to 19 residues. The CDR3, as DNA: TGTGCCAGCAGCGCCCACCCCGGGACAGAGAGCCCTGGGGCCAACGTCCTGACTTTC. This sequence encodes CASSAHPGTESPGANVLTF.

This clonotype turned up a few times. The chain uses TRBV28 and TRBJ2-1; D is undetermined. Germline values: CDR1 MDHEN, CDR2 SYDVKM. The CDR3 consists of 11 residues. Trimming cost V 4 bases and J 6 bases, with 4 bases left between them. CDR3: CASSYANEQFF. The CDR3, as DNA: TGTGCCAGCAGTTACGCCAATGAGCAGTTCTTC.

This clonotype was observed a few times. The V and J genes are TRBV28 and TRBJ2-1; the D call may be TRBD1 or TRBD2 (5 bases each). This CDR3 has 16 residues. The germline CDR1 and CDR2 sequences are MDHEN and SYDVKM. Trimming took 11 bases from V and 4 from J, leaving 24 bases between them. The CDR3 coding sequence is TGTGCCTCAAAGGGCGGGCAGGGCCCCTATTACAATGAGCAGTTCTTC. Its translation is CASKGGQGPYYNEQFF.

This rearrangement joins TRBV5-1 to TRBJ1-1, with D unclear. The ends were cut back, 2 bases at V and 5 bases at J, with 16 bases in the middle. Germline V gene data show CDR1 as SGHRS and CDR2 as YFSETQ. This CDR3 is 15 amino acids long. As DNA, the CDR3 is TGCGCCAGCAGCTTACACGGGAATGGACCGACTGAAGCTTTCTTT. It encodes CASSLHGNGPTEAFF.

This clonotype was seen at least ten times. CDR3 sequence: CSARGVYNEQFF. The CDR3, as DNA: TGCAGTGCTAGGGGGGTCTACAATGAGCAGTTCTTC. The chain has TRBV20-1 and TRBJ2-1; D is tentatively TRBD1 or TRBD2 (5 bases each). Germline CDR1 is DFQATT and CDR2 is SNEGSKA (reference sequence). V dropped 3 bases and J dropped 3 bases, with 6 bases sitting between them. The CDR3 loop spans 12 amino acids.

The chain recombines TRBV20-1 with TRBJ1-6; 7 nucleotides align to TRBD1. Germline V gene lookup returns CDR1 DFQATT and CDR2 SNEGSKA (reference sequence). The CDR3 has 16 residues. V was pared by 0 bases and J by 7 bases, with 9 bases of the junction left unmatched. CDR3 nucleotides: TGCAGTGCTAGAGAGGGGGCGGGACAGCAAAATTCACCCCTCCACTTT. It codes for CSAREGAGQQNSPLHF.

This chain uses TRBV19 with TRBJ2-1, with D possibly matching TRBD2 (5 bases). CDR3 length: 16 amino acids. The V gene lost 5 bases and the J gene lost 0 bases, with 14 bases spanning the gap. Germline V gene lookup returns CDR1 LNHDA and CDR2 SQIVND (reference sequence). The DNA of the CDR3 is TGTGCCAGTAGTGCGGGTCAACTGAGCTCCTACAATGAGCAGTTCTTC. It specifies CASSAGQLSSYNEQFF.

The chain couples TRBV6-6 to TRBJ2-3; weak D call: TRBD2 (6 bases). The CDR3 loop spans 14 amino acids. V gave up 7 bases and J gave up 1 base, with 12 bases separating them. Germline loops: CDR1 MNHNY, CDR2 SVGAGI (reference sequence). The CDR3 spells CASKVASGTDTQYF. CDR3 in DNA: TGTGCCAGCAAGGTAGCTAGCGGCACAGATACGCAGTATTTT.

The chain carries TRBV7-9 and TRBJ2-5; TRBD2 might be the D (5 bases). V was pared by 4 bases and J by 7 bases, with 7 bases between. This CDR3 has 11 amino acids. Germline V CDR1 and CDR2: SEHNR, FQNEAQ (reference sequence). CDR3 sequence: CASSSSWTQYF. The CDR3 DNA reads TGTGCCAGCAGCTCTAGCTGGACCCAGTACTTC. The full variable domain, in which reference TRBV7-9 and TRBJ2-5 provide the parts outside the CDR3, is DTGVSQNPRHKITKRGQNVTFRCDPISEHNRLYWYRQTLGQGPEFLTYFQNEAQLEKSRLLSDRFSAERPKGSFSTLEIQRTEQGDSAMYLCASSSSWTQYFGPGTRLLVL.

The gene calls are TRBV3-1 and TRBJ2-1; the D call may be TRBD1 or TRBD2 (5 bases each). Trimming took off 3 bases at V and 1 base at J, with 19 bases between the two ends. CDR1 LGHDT and CDR2 YNNKEL come from the germline V gene (reference sequence). The CDR3 loop spans 18 amino acids. The CDR3 loop is CASSHLISVGVSYNEQFF. The CDR3, as DNA: TGTGCCAGCAGCCACCTAATTAGCGTGGGGGTATCCTACAATGAGCAGTTCTTC.

V is TRBV9 and J is TRBJ1-4; a weak D match, TRBD1 (6 bases). The CDR3 spans 14 residues. Germline-derived CDR1 and CDR2 are SGDLS and YYNGEE. The V gene lost 3 bases and the J gene lost 2 bases, with 8 bases spanning the gap. CDR3 coding DNA: TGTGCCAGCAGCGCAGGGGATACTAATGAAAAACTGTTTTTT. Residues: CASSAGDTNEKLFF.

The rearrangement joins TRBV10-2 to TRBJ1-2; D is perhaps TRBD1 (5 bases). The CDR3 runs 14 residues. Trimming removed 6 bases at V and 7 bases at J, with 18 bases between. The germline V gene encodes CDR1 WSHSY and CDR2 SAAADI. The CDR3 protein is CASSLRQGEGGYTF. As DNA, the CDR3 is TGCGCCAGCAGCCTCCGCCAGGGAGAGGGTGGCTACACCTTC.

Details on this clonotype: This may be a read error: a much more frequent sequence differs by one nucleotide. V is TRBV29-1 and J is TRBJ2-1, with 8 bases fitting TRBD1. J gave up 0 bases and V 7 bases, and 17 bases lay outside the gene matches. The CDR3 is made up of 18 amino acids. Germline V lookup: CDR1 SQVTM, CDR2 ANQGSEA. The CDR3 nucleotides are TGCAGCGCCCAGGGTTCTCAGGGGGCTCACCTCTCCTACAATGAGCAGTTCTTC. Amino acids: CSAQGSQGAHLSYNEQFF.

J is TRBJ2-7 and V is TRBV28; D is unresolved. Germline CDR1 is MDHEN and CDR2 is SYDVKM. This CDR3 comprises 14 residues. Deletions cut 10 bases from V and 4 bases from J, with 20 bases between. The CDR3 here is CATAGDGVSYEQYF. The CDR3 DNA sequence: TGTGCCACCGCCGGAGACGGAGTGTCTTACGAGCAGTACTTC.

As regards this clonotype: At one of its ends the junction is not consistent with the germline gene, which may arise from a read error. This chain joins TRBV11-1 and TRBJ2-1; D tentatively reads TRBD1 or TRBD2 (5 bases each). The CDR3 runs 13 residues. Germline CDR1 reads SGHAT; CDR2 reads FQDESV (reference sequence). The CDR3 nucleotides read TGTACCAGCAGCTGGGACCAGGTCTATGAGCAGTTCTTC. It yields the protein CTSSWDQVYEQFF.

Many counts were recorded for this clonotype. The chain couples TRBV11-1 to TRBJ1-1; D gene unclear. Germline-derived CDR1 and CDR2 are SGHAT and FQDESV (reference sequence). This CDR3 comprises 11 residues. The V and J ends lost 5 bases and 3 bases respectively, with 4 bases between them. The CDR3 sequence is CASSGDTEAFF. CDR3 nucleotide sequence: TGTGCCAGCAGCGGGGACACTGAAGCTTTCTTT.

This clonotype was counted ten times or more. The V gene is TRBV4-1, the J gene TRBJ2-7; D uncertain. This CDR3 has 17 residues. V lost 0 bases to trimming and J lost 0 bases, with 15 bases between them. Per germline, CDR1 MGHRA and CDR2 YSYEKL. CDR3 sequence reads: CASSQDKQTALSYEQYF. In nucleotides, the CDR3 is TGCGCCAGCAGCCAAGATAAGCAAACAGCGCTCTCCTACGAGCAGTACTTC.

This chain connects TRBV10-3 to TRBJ1-2; 8 bases agree with TRBD1. The V gene's germline CDR1 is ENHRY and CDR2 SYGVKD. This CDR3 is built from 14 residues. V gave up 2 bases and J gave up 6 bases; unmatched junction bases: 5. This chain's CDR3 is CAISEDRGPHGYTF. The CDR3 region has the DNA TGTGCCATCAGTGAGGACAGGGGCCCCCATGGCTACACCTTC.

This clonotype has at least ten counts. The chain links TRBV4-1 to TRBJ2-4; D might be TRBD2 (6 bases). The germline V gene has CDR1 MGHRA and CDR2 YSYEKL. Trimming left V 0 bases short and J 13 bases short, with 19 bases between. This CDR3 contains 15 residues. The CDR3 DNA is TGCGCCAGCAGCCAAGAGGTGGCCCCCTCGGGGGAGCAGTACTTC. It specifies CASSQEVAPSGEQYF.

The chain joins TRBV12-3 or TRBV12-4 to TRBJ1-5; D call uncertain. The CDR3 loop spans 15 amino acids. V was clipped by 3 bases and J by 7 bases, with 16 bases between them. The CDR3 here is CASSFGVRTEQPQHF. In DNA, the CDR3 is TGTGCCAGCAGTTTCGGGGTTAGAACGGAACAGCCCCAGCATTTT.

This clonotype has a count of ten or more. The rearrangement uses TRBV6-5 and TRBJ1-5, with TRBD1 as a possible D gene (5 bases). This CDR3 has 17 residues. CDR1 MNHEY and CDR2 SVGAGI come from the germline V gene. V shed 2 bases and J shed 0 bases, with 14 bases lying between them. DNA for the CDR3: TGTGCCAGCAGTTACGACCCACAGGCGTATAGCAATCAGCCCCAGCATTTT. Translating it yields CASSYDPQAYSNQPQHF.

This clonotype was seen a handful of times. The V call is TRBV12-3 or TRBV12-4, the J call TRBJ1-2; D is unclear. The germline V and J ends were trimmed by 3 bases and 2 bases, with 13 bases remaining between them. The length of the CDR3 is 15 residues. The CDR3 here is CASSFSSGNNYGYTF. As DNA, the CDR3 is TGTGCCAGCAGTTTTAGTTCAGGCAACAACTATGGCTACACCTTC.